This T cell receptor beta chain is from a study of CD8+CD57+ T cells in acquired aplastic anemia (dated 2018 in TCRdb). Regarding the study in general: Extracted DNA from sorted CD4+ and CD8+ cells averaged about 3.4 ug, ranging from roughly 0.2 to 30 ug. Mean read counts for healthy donor samples were roughly 10 million for CD4+ cells and 11.0 million for CD8+ cells.

V lost 4 bases and J lost 4 bases; the stretch between them is 15 bases long. Its CDR3 holds 15 amino acids, cysteine through phenylalanine. Only the CDR3 part of the read is kept: 45 bases, read in frame from the first base. CDR1 SGHDT and CDR2 YYEEEE are derived from the germline V gene. In the study, sorted CD4+ and CD8+ blood T cells from patients with severe aplastic anemia and from healthy subjects underwent deep sequencing of TCR repertoires. Ficoll-Paque density gradient centrifugation was used to isolate peripheral blood mononuclear cells. CD4+ and CD8+ T cells were sorted by FACS or magnetic beads before DNA extraction. Beyond this particular receptor, the publication reports: No significant difference in CD8+ Simpson's diversity was found between patients and healthy controls (P=0.060). Some 30 CD8+ CDR3 sequences were found to be shared between patients and controls, but these sequences appeared to be highly expressed in patients and within the immunodominant clones of the patients.

About this clonotype: What this receptor recognizes is not known. Per-nucleotide qualities are absent, and no much larger clonotype sits a single base away.

Genomic DNA served as template for TCR beta VDJ combination and CDR3 sequence profiling. An Illumina HiSeq 2000 was the platform used for TCR repertoire sequencing. As for the authors' bioinformatics: Repertoires were assessed using TRBV/TRBJ rearrangement plots, CDR3 size and DJ length profiles, and Simpson's diversity index. The most abundant DNA sequence in the deep sequencing data was defined as the immunodominant clone. CDR3 amino acid sequences were screened for sharing across subjects and compared with published repertoires and the VDJdb database. The raw public reads went through TCRdb reprocessing: fastp at Q25, MiXCR clone calling, in-frame beta chains kept. Each CDR3 protein gets just one entry, which takes the most common genes and DNA from the rows behind it. TCRdb's processing, not the study's, gives the V and J calls here. The sample includes some 410,000 distinct CDR3 sequences, with 65% to 80% observed a single time. The leading ten clones occupy 4% of the sample.

This receptor was obtained from a human donor in good health, serving as a control. This chain joins TRBV5-6 to TRBJ1-5; tentative D gene TRBD1, with 5 bases matching. The sample consisted of sorted CD4+, CD8+, or CD8+CD57+ T cells (not recorded which) from PBMCs. The DNA reads as follows: TGTGCCAGCAGCATTATAGCGGGGACGAATCAGCCCCAGCATTTT. This yields the protein CASSIIAGTNQPQHF.